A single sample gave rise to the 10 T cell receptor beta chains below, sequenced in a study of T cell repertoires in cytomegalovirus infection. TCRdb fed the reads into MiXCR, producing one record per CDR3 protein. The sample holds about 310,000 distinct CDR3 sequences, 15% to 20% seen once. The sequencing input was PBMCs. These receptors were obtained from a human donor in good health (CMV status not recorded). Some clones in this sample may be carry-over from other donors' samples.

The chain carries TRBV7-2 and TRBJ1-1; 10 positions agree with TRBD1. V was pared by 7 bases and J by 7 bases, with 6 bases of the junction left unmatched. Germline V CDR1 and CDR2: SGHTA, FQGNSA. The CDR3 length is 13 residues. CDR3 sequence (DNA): TGTGCCAGCAACTTCCGGGACAGGGGTGAAGCTTTCTTT. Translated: CASNFRDRGEAFF.

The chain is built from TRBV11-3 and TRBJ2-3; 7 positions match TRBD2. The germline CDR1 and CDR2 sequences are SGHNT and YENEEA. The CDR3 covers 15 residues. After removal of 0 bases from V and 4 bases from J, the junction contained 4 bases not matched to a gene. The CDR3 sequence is CASSLDGGGADTQYF. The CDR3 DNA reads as TGTGCCAGCAGCTTAGATGGCGGGGGTGCAGATACGCAGTATTTT.

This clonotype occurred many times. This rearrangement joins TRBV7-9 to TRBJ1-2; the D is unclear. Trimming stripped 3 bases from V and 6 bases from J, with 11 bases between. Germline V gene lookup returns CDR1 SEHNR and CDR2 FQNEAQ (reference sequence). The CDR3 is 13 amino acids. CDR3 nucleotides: TGTGCCAGCAGCTTGGATCCCGTTAATGGCTACACCTTC. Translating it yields CASSLDPVNGYTF.

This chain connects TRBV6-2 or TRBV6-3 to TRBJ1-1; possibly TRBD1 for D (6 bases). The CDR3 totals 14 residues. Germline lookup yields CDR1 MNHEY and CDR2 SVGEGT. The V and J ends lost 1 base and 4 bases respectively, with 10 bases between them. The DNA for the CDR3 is TGTGCCAGCAGTTACTATCAGGGGAGCACTGAAGCTTTCTTT. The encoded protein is CASSYYQGSTEAFF.

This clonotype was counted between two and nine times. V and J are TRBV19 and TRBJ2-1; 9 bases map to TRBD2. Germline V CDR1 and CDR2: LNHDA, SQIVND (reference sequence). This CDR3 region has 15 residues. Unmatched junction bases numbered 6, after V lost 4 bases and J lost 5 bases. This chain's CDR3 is CASSKAGGLNNEQFF. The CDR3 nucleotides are TGTGCCAGTAGTAAAGCGGGGGGATTAAACAATGAGCAGTTCTTC.

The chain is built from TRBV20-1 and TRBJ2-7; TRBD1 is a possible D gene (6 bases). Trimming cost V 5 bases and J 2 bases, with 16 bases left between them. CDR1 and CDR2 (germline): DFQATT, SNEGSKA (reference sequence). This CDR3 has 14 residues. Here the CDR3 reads CSARDRTLTYEQYF. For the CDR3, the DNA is TGCAGTGCTCGCGACAGGACCCTTACCTACGAGCAGTACTTC.

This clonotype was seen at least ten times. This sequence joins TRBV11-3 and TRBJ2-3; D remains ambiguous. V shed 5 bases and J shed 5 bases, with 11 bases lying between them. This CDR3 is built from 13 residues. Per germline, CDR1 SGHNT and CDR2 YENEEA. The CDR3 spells CASSRPGGDTQYF. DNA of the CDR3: TGTGCCAGCAGCCGCCCGGGTGGAGATACGCAGTATTTT. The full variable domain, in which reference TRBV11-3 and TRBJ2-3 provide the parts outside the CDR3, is EAGVVQSPRYKIIEKKQPVAFWCNPISGHNTLYWYLQNLGQGPELLIRYENEEAVDDSQLPKDRFSAERLKGVDSTLKIQPAELGDSAVYLCASSRPGGDTQYFGPGTRLTVL.

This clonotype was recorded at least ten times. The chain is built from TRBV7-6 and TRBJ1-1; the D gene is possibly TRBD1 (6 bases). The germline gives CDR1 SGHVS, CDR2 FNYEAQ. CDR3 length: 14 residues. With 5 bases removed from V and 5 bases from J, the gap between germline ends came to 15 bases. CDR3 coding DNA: TGTGCCAGCAGCCTTGGGGGGCGCGCGACTGAAGCTTTCTTT. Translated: CASSLGGRATEAFF.

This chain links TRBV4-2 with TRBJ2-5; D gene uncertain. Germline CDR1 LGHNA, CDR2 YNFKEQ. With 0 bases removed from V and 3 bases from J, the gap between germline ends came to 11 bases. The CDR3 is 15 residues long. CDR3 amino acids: CASSQEGQAKETQYF. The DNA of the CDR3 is TGTGCCAGCAGCCAAGAAGGGCAAGCGAAAGAGACCCAGTACTTC.

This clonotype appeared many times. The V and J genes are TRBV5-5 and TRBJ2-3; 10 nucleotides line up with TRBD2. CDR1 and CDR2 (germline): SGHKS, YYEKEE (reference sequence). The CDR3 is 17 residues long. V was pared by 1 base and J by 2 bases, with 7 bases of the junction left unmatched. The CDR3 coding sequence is TGTGCCAGCAGCTTGCGGGCTAGCGGGAGCCTCACAGATACGCAGTATTTT. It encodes CASSLRASGSLTDTQYF.